These T cell receptor beta chains were read from a single sample in a study of technical replicates of blood from a few donors. Sequencing was performed with immunoSEQ multiplex PCR; in TCRdb, only in-frame clones are kept and a portion is missing. The repertoire holds 60,000 to 90,000 clones, over 90% seen once, with 0.2% to 0.3% in the top ten. The sequencing input was T cells isolated from PBMCs. The receptors derive from a human donor in good health. The CDR3 runs from the conserved cysteine through the conserved F or W. Each record gives: clone size, CDR3 length, V gene, J gene, D gene, CDR3 DNA, CDR3 protein. D genes are given only for firm matches. Size is omitted from some rows. Given values are once, few, many or a class for expanded clones.

once	16	TRBV5-6	TRBJ2-7	TRBD2	TGTGCCAGCAGCCCTCTAGCGGGAGGGATCTCCTACGAGCAGTACTTC	CASSPLAGGISYEQYF
.	16	TRBV28	TRBJ2-7	TRBD1	TGTGCCAGCTCTTTCGGGGTGGGACAGGGAGCCGGTGAGCAGTACTTC	CASSFGVGQGAGEQYF
.	13	TRBV2	TRBJ2-7	.	TGTGCCAGCAGTGATAGACAGTCCTACGAGCAGTACTTC	CASSDRQSYEQYF
.	16	TRBV9	TRBJ2-7	TRBD1	TGTGCCAGCAGCGTAGGACAGGGATTCGGGGTCTACGAGCAGTACTTC	CASSVGQGFGVYEQYF
.	14	TRBV5-1	TRBJ2-7	.	TGCGCCAGCAGCCCCTATGAGGTTCTGGGCGAGCAGTACTTC	CASSPYEVLGEQYF
.	13	TRBV5-6	TRBJ2-2	.	TGTGCCAGCAGCTTAGTGAGTAGAGGGGAGCTGTTTTTT	CASSLVSRGELFF
.	14	TRBV5-1	TRBJ2-1	.	TGCGCCAGCAGCTTGGACAGGGAGATAAATGAGCAGTTCTTC	CASSLDREINEQFF
.	17	TRBV4-2	TRBJ1-6	TRBD1	TGTGCCAGCAGCCAAGGTAATGATGACAGGGGACGTTCACCCCTCCACTTT	CASSQGNDDRGRSPLHF
few	15	TRBV4-1	TRBJ1-1	.	TGCGCCAGCAGCCCAGACGGAGACGTGAACACTGAAGCTTTCTTT	CASSPDGDVNTEAFF
.	13	TRBV27	TRBJ2-7	TRBD2	TGTGCCAGCAGTTTAGGACTAGACGCCGAGCAGTACTTC	CASSLGLDAEQYF
.	15	TRBV30	TRBJ2-7	TRBD2	TGTGCCTGGAGTCGGACTAGCGGGATACTCTACGAGCAGTACTTC	CAWSRTSGILYEQYF
.	16	TRBV4-1	TRBJ2-1	.	TGCGCCAGCAGCCAGACGGAACCCTTAAGGGGCAATGAGCAGTTCTTC	CASSQTEPLRGNEQFF
.	13	TRBV7-7	TRBJ1-1	.	TGTGCTAGCAGCTTAGACAGGAACACTGAAGCTTTCTTT	CASSLDRNTEAFF
.	17	TRBV9	TRBJ2-1	TRBD2	TGTGCCAGCAGCGTTTCTACGACTAGCGGGGAATACAATGAGCAGTTCTTC	CASSVSTTSGEYNEQFF
.	15	TRBV6-1	TRBJ2-7	TRBD2	TGTGCCAGTGACAAAGGGACGGGAGGGGTCTACGAGCAGTACTTC	CASDKGTGGVYEQYF
.	20	TRBV5-4	TRBJ2-2	TRBD2	TGTGCCAGCAGCCCGTTCGGGACTAGCGGGAGGGCCATGGCCACCGGGGAGCTGTTTTTT	CASSPFGTSGRAMATGELFF
once	13	TRBV7-2	TRBJ2-4	.	TGTGCCAGCAGCGGTAACAGGGAAAACATTCAGTACTTC	CASSGNRENIQYF
once	15	TRBV30	TRBJ1-6	.	TGTGCCTGGAGTGTTCCGGCGGGGCCCATGTTCCCCCTCCACTTT	CAWSVPAGPMFPLHF
.	14	TRBV28	TRBJ2-7	.	TGTGCCACCAAGGGACAATCTTTTGTAGGCGAGCAGTACTTC	CATKGQSFVGEQYF
.	14	TRBV4-1	TRBJ1-2	TRBD1	TGCGCCAGCAGCCAAGCGACAGGGGGCGCGGGCTACACCTTC	CASSQATGGAGYTF
.	13	TRBV2	TRBJ2-2	.	TGTGCCAGTCAAACAGCGAACACCGGGGAGCTGTTTTTT	CASQTANTGELFF
.	16	TRBV5-1	TRBJ2-6	.	TGCGCCAGCAGCTTGGGGGGGACATCTGGGGCCAACGTCCTGACTTTC	CASSLGGTSGANVLTF
.	15	TRBV27	TRBJ1-2	.	TGTGCCAGCAGTTTGTCGTCGGGGGAAGGCTATGGCTACACCTTC	CASSLSSGEGYGYTF
.	14	TRBV5-1	TRBJ2-1	TRBD1	TGCGCCAGCAGCTTGGTGCAGGGGGCGAATGAGCAGTTCTTC	CASSLVQGANEQFF
.	18	TRBV28	TRBJ2-3	.	TGTGCCAGCAGTTTCGCCCTAGCGGAAGGGGGGGCCACAGATACGCAGTATTTT	CASSFALAEGGATDTQYF
.	13	TRBV27	TRBJ1-2	.	TGTGCCAGCAGTTTACAACAGGGTCGAGGCTACACCTTC	CASSLQQGRGYTF
.	14	TRBV7-3	TRBJ2-7	.	TGTGCCAGCAGCTTAGGGGTAGGGGCCTACGAGCAGTACTTC	CASSLGVGAYEQYF
.	19	TRBV9	TRBJ2-1	TRBD1	TGTGCCAGCGGCCCCCACCCAGGCCCGACAGGGATCCCCTACAATGAGCAGTTCTTC	CASGPHPGPTGIPYNEQFF
.	15	TRBV28	TRBJ1-5	.	TGTGCCAGCAGTTTTTCCCGGGGTAGCAATCAGCCCCAGCATTTT	CASSFSRGSNQPQHF
.	14	TRBV7-9	TRBJ1-1	.	TGTGCCAGCAGCTCAGGGACATTGAGCACTGAAGCTTTCTTT	CASSSGTLSTEAFF
.	12	TRBV7-9	TRBJ2-3	.	TGTGCTCTACAGGGTGATTCAGATACGCAGTATTTT	CALQGDSDTQYF
.	15	TRBV7-9	TRBJ2-1	TRBD1	TGTGCCAGCAGTTTCGCCGGGACAGGGATCCATGAGCAGTTCTTC	CASSFAGTGIHEQFF
.	16	TRBV9	TRBJ2-1	.	TGTGCCAGCAGCGTCCGACTAGTTAACGCCTACAATGAGCAGTTCTTC	CASSVRLVNAYNEQFF
.	15	TRBV27	TRBJ2-3	.	TGTGCCAGCAGTTCAGGCGGGGCCATCACAGATACGCAGTATTTT	CASSSGGAITDTQYF
.	15	TRBV7-9	TRBJ1-5	.	TGTGCCAGCAGCTTAGCGGCAGGGAGGCATCAGCCCCAGCATTTT	CASSLAAGRHQPQHF
.	12	TRBV30	TRBJ1-2	.	TGTGCCTGGAGCCCTGGCGGGTGGGGCTACACCTTC	CAWSPGGWGYTF
.	16	TRBV7-2	TRBJ2-7	TRBD2	TGTGCCAGCAGCCGTCTGGGAGCGGGATTAACCTACGAGCAGTACTTC	CASSRLGAGLTYEQYF
.	14	TRBV6-1	TRBJ2-7	TRBD1	TGTGCCAGCAGTGAACAGGGGGCTTCCTACGAGCAGTACTTC	CASSEQGASYEQYF
.	11	TRBV5-4	TRBJ2-3	.	TGTGCCAGCAGCCACACAGATACGCAGTATTTT	CASSHTDTQYF
.	15	TRBV4-2	TRBJ2-3	TRBD2	TGTGCCAGCAGCCAAGACGGCGGGGGGAGCGGAACGCAGTATTTT	CASSQDGGGSGTQYF
.	14	TRBV10-1	TRBJ1-1	TRBD1	TGCGCCAGCAGTGAATCAGGGGGGAACACTGAAGCTTTCTTT	CASSESGGNTEAFF
.	16	TRBV5-1	TRBJ2-7	.	TGCGCCAGCAGCTTTAAAGTGGGACTGCAATGGAACGAGCAGTACTTC	CASSFKVGLQWNEQYF
.	16	TRBV5-1	TRBJ2-2	.	TGCGCCAGCAGCTCCAAATCCGGGGTTCTCACCGGGGAGCTGTTTTTT	CASSSKSGVLTGELFF
.	14	TRBV5-1	TRBJ2-7	.	TGCGCCAGCAGCCCTGGCAGGGGGGACTACGAGCAGTACTTC	CASSPGRGDYEQYF
.	18	TRBV11-1	TRBJ2-1	.	TGTGCCAGCAGCTTAAAGCGTGGCGGGACCGACCACAACAATGAGCAGTTCTTC	CASSLKRGGTDHNNEQFF
.	16	TRBV2	TRBJ2-7	TRBD2	TGTGCCAGCAGTGAGCTAGCGGGGGGGAGTGTGCACGAGCAGTACTTC	CASSELAGGSVHEQYF
.	15	TRBV15	TRBJ2-5	.	TGTGCCACCAGCAGGCGCAGGACTACCCCAGAGACCCAGTACTTC	CATSRRRTTPETQYF
.	15	TRBV5-1	TRBJ2-3	.	TGCGCCAGCAGCTTGGCCACGGGAGAGGGAGATACGCAGTATTTT	CASSLATGEGDTQYF